This TCR beta chain originates from a study of cytomegalovirus exposure and HLA in healthy donors. Whole-study findings and limits: Apart from CMV serostatus, no immune exposure information was available. When analyzed later, the rates of TCR association showed variation by HLA locus, with DRB1 the most and HLA-C the fewest. When analyzed later, a missense DCLRE1C variant was found to be linked to TCR beta V- and J-gene trimming. Because they were indistinguishable, some V segments, including TRBV6-2 and TRBV6-3, were excluded.

The PCR had 60 Vbeta and 13 Jbeta primers. Repertoires were generated with immunoSEQ multiplex PCR, while TCRdb's copy carries only in-frame clones and drops some. Among approximately 220,000 clones listed, approximately 70% were seen once. A note on this clone: The antigen remains unidentified.

The V and J ends lost 0 bases and 5 bases respectively, with 11 bases between them. CDR3 length: 14 residues. Germline values: CDR1 LNHNV, CDR2 YYDKDF (reference sequence). Source material: PBMCs. The receptor was derived from a woman between 25 and 40 years old in good health and CMV-seronegative. The rearrangement uses TRBV15 and TRBJ2-7; D is unresolved. The CDR3 region has the DNA TGTGCCACCAGCAGAGATAGAGGTGCGAACGAGCAGTACTTC. This translates into CATSRDRGANEQYF.